A single sample gave rise to the 13 T cell receptor beta chains below, sequenced in a study of regulatory T cells in long-lasting Graves disease. Sample time point: newly diagnosed GD, antithyroid drugs for less than 3 months. Making the TCR library involved RNA that had been extracted from PBMCs. Construction of the TCR beta libraries employed iRepertoire HTBI primers in conjunction with Arm-PCR of CDR3 regions. Each CDR3 protein is one row after TCRdb ran MiXCR on the multiplex PCR reads. The data hold some 450,000 distinct CDR3 sequences, with roughly 15% observed a single time. These records were also assigned to another study, of T cells in Graves' hyperthyroidism and ophthalmopathy.

The source material was peripheral blood mononuclear cells (PBMCs), sampled at new diagnosis, from a patient treated with antithyroid drugs. The receptor set was obtained from a woman in her twenties or thirties with Graves disease.

In this sample, this clonotype turned up a few times. The chain has TRBV19 and TRBJ2-7; D perhaps matches TRBD1 (5 bases). From germline, CDR1 is LNHDA and CDR2 SQIVND (reference sequence). V lost 1 base and J 0 bases, leaving 10 bases between the germline ends. The CDR3 is made up of 15 amino acids. The CDR3 DNA reads as TGTGCCAGTAGTATAGGCCTTGGGGCCTCCTACGAGCAGTACTTC. This gives the protein CASSIGLGASYEQYF.

At least ten counts were recorded for this clonotype. The rearrangement links TRBV7-9 to TRBJ2-7, with a tentative D call TRBD2 (6 bases). Trimming took 1 base from V and 3 from J, leaving 10 bases between them. CDR3 length: 14 residues. Germline-derived CDR1 and CDR2 are SEHNR and FQNEAQ (reference sequence). The CDR3 is CASSLGEVDYEQYF. CDR3 coding DNA: TGTGCCAGCAGCTTAGGGGAGGTTGACTACGAGCAGTACTTC.

V and J are TRBV18 and TRBJ1-1; D might be TRBD1 (6 bases). V shed 8 bases and J shed 9 bases, with 13 bases lying between them. The CDR3 has 11 amino acids. CDR1 is KGHSH and CDR2 is LQKENI in the germline V gene. The CDR3 DNA reads as TGTGCCAGCGGATTGGGGGCTCAAGCTTTCTTT. As protein: CASGLGAQAFF.

Notes on this clonotype: A much larger clone lies a single base off, so this may be a read error. The gene calls are TRBV7-2 and TRBJ2-3, with D unclear. Germline V gives CDR1 SGHTA, CDR2 FQGNSA. Trimming took 7 bases from V and 1 from J, leaving 15 bases between them. The CDR3 extends over 15 amino acids. DNA for the CDR3: TGTGCCAGCAACCCCCCGGGCGCCGGCACAGATACGCAGTATTTT. Its translation is CASNPPGAGTDTQYF.

This clonotype was picked up many times. CDR3 residues: CASSYMGPSYEQYF. The DNA for the CDR3 is TGTGCCAGCAGTTACATGGGGCCCTCCTACGAGCAGTACTTC. The chain carries TRBV6-5 and TRBJ2-7, with a possible D match to TRBD1 (5 bases). V dropped 2 bases and J dropped 0 bases, with 8 bases sitting between them. This CDR3 spans 14 amino acids. In germline, CDR1 is MNHEY, CDR2 SVGAGI.

The gene calls are TRBV10-2 and TRBJ1-6; unclear D gene. The length of the CDR3 is 14 residues. Germline V gene sequence: CDR1 WSHSY, CDR2 SAAADI. V shed 2 bases and J shed 8 bases, with 10 bases lying between them. The CDR3 nucleotides read TGCGCCAGCAGTGAGGTGATTAGAGATTCACCCCTCCACTTT. It is translated as CASSEVIRDSPLHF.

The gene calls are TRBV24-1 and TRBJ1-2; no reliable D call. The ends were cut back, 3 bases at V and 7 bases at J, with 11 bases in the middle. Germline V lookup: CDR1 KGHDR, CDR2 SFDVKD. CDR3 length: 13 residues. As DNA, the CDR3 is TGTGCCACCAGTGATCCCGGACGGGGTGGCTACACCTTC. Its translation is CATSDPGRGGYTF.

As for this clonotype: This may be a read error: a much more frequent sequence differs by one nucleotide. V gene TRBV7-2 combines with J gene TRBJ2-7, with 8 bases matching TRBD1. The V and J ends lost 6 bases and 2 bases, in that order; junction bases with no gene match: 3. CDR3 length: 13 residues. Per germline, CDR1 SGHTA and CDR2 FQGNSA. The CDR3 region has the DNA TGTGCCAGCAGGGACAGGGAGACCTACGAGCAGTACTTC. This translates into CASRDRETYEQYF.

This clonotype showed up many times. The chain links TRBV28 to TRBJ1-1, with D uncertain. The CDR3 loop spans 14 amino acids. The germline V gene has CDR1 MDHEN and CDR2 SYDVKM. V lost 6 bases to trimming and J lost 7 bases, with 18 bases between them. CDR3: CASRYRSTMGEAFF. The CDR3 bases are TGTGCCAGCAGATACCGATCTACCATGGGTGAAGCTTTCTTT.

Ten or more counts support this clonotype. CDR3 region: CAWNPGFLGTEAFF. The CDR3 nucleotides read TGTGCCTGGAATCCGGGATTCTTAGGCACTGAAGCTTTCTTT. This sequence joins TRBV30 and TRBJ1-1; unclear D gene. Trimming took 4 bases from V and 4 from J, leaving 16 bases between them. Germline V lookup: CDR1 GTSNPN, CDR2 SVGIG (reference sequence). CDR3 length equals 14 residues.

This clonotype was picked up a small number of times. The chain links TRBV19 to TRBJ1-1; D is uncertain. CDR1 is LNHDA, CDR2 SQIVND, per germline (reference sequence). The CDR3 loop spans 15 amino acids. V was shortened by 1 base and J by 1 base, with 10 bases between the two germline ends. This chain's CDR3 is CASSIGPGPNTEAFF. The CDR3 coding sequence is TGTGCCAGTAGTATAGGTCCGGGCCCGAACACTGAAGCTTTCTTT.

This clonotype was picked up a small number of times. The chain couples TRBV13 to TRBJ1-6; D unclear. The CDR3 has 13 residues. The V end was cut by 5 bases, the J end by 8 bases, with 10 bases between. CDR1 is PRHDT and CDR2 is FYEKMQ in the germline V gene (reference sequence). CDR3 residues: CASSVSEYSPLHF. CDR3 bases: TGTGCCAGCAGCGTATCAGAATATTCACCCCTCCACTTT. Based on the CDR3 plus reference TRBV13 and TRBJ1-6, the full variable domain is AAGVIQSPRHLIKEKRETATLKCYPIPRHDTVYWYQQGPGQDPQFLISFYEKMQSDKGSIPDRFSAQQFSDYHSELNMSSLELGDSALYFCASSVSEYSPLHFGNGTRLTVT.

This chain uses TRBV3-1 with TRBJ1-3; maybe TRBD1 (5 bases). CDR3 length: 14 amino acids. The germline V gene has CDR1 LGHDT and CDR2 YNNKEL (reference sequence). Trimming took off 4 bases at V and 3 bases at J, with 10 bases between the two ends. The CDR3 coding sequence is TGTGCCAGCAGCCTACAGGAGATTGGAAACACCATATATTTT. This translates into CASSLQEIGNTIYF.